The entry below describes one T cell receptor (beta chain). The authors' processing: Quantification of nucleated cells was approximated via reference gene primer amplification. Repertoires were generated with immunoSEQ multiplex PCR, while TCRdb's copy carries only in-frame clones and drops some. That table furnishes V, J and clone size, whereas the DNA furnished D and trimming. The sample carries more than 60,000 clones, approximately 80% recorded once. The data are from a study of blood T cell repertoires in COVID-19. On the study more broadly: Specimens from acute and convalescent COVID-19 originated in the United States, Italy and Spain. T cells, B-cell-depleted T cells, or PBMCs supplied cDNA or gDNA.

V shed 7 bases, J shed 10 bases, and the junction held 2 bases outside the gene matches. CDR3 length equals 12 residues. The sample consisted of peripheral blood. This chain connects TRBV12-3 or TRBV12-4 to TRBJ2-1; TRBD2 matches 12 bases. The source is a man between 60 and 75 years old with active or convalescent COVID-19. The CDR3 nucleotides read TGTGCCAGCACCGGACTAGCGGGGGAGCAGTTCTTC. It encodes CASTGLAGEQFF.